This T cell receptor beta chain was identified during a study of Ad26.COV2.S vaccination and SARS-CoV-2 variants. Turning to the study itself: Intramuscularly, Ad26.COV2.S was given either once or twice, 56 days apart.

Assay: immunoSEQ multiplex PCR; the TCRdb copy retains only in-frame clones and omits some. This sample has fewer than 900,000 clones, with around 89% found just once. CDR1 is MRHNA, CDR2 SNTAGT, per germline. There are 13 residues in the CDR3. Trimming pared 5 bases from V and 3 bases from J, leaving 8 bases between. The treatment here: over 15 received Ad26.COV2.S at low or high dose, single or two shots; a few received placebo; per-sample allocation not given. It was on day 63 after the first vaccine or placebo injection that samples were taken. Wuhan-strain SARS-CoV-2 spike was expressed by the Ad26 vector that made up the vaccine.

The source is a person aged 18-65 years who received the Ad26.COV2.S COVID-19 vaccine or a placebo. V is TRBV6-4 and J is TRBJ1-5; D not certain. Sample: peripheral blood, taken in a trial of Ad26.COV2.S vaccine versus placebo. CDR3 nucleotide sequence: TGTGCCAGCAGTCCCGGTGCCAATCAGCCCCAGCATTTT. It codes for CASSPGANQPQHF.